This passage covers 9 T cell receptor beta chains from one sample sequenced in a study of blood T cell repertoires in COVID-19. Assay used: immunoSEQ multiplex PCR; TCRdb lists only in-frame clones, some missing. The sample has 350,000 to 400,000 clones, roughly 87% seen once. The sequenced sample consisted of PBMCs or T cells enriched from blood (not recorded which). These receptors originate from a woman aged 25 to 39 who had recovered from COVID-19.

CDR3 DNA: TGTGCCAGCAGCCTCCCTCCGGGACTAGCGGGATCCAATGAGCAGTTCTTC. Translation: CASSLPPGLAGSNEQFF. V and J are TRBV13 and TRBJ2-1, with 13 bases aligning to TRBD2. V shed 5 bases and J 6 bases; nucleotides not matched to a gene: 10. Germline CDR1 reads PRHDT; CDR2 reads FYEKMQ (reference sequence). This CDR3 region has 17 residues.

V gene TRBV29-1 combines with J gene TRBJ2-3, with D possibly TRBD1 on 5 matching bases. The germline V gene encodes CDR1 SQVTM and CDR2 ANQGSEA. V lost 2 bases and J lost 0, with 9 bases in between. CDR3 size: 14 residues. This chain's CDR3 is CSVEWTYSTDTQYF. The CDR3 DNA follows: TGCAGCGTTGAATGGACATATAGCACAGATACGCAGTATTTT.

The chain couples TRBV7-2 to TRBJ2-1; perhaps TRBD2 as D (6 bases). The germline V gene encodes CDR1 SGHTA and CDR2 FQGNSA. The V end was cut by 4 bases, the J end by 3 bases, with 13 bases between. This CDR3 has 15 residues. The CDR3 sequence: CASSSAAGSYNEQFF. The CDR3 coding sequence is TGTGCCAGCAGCTCCGCCGCCGGGAGCTACAATGAGCAGTTCTTC.

The chain links TRBV2 to TRBJ2-7; no definite D call. Trimming took 8 bases from V and 2 from J, leaving 4 bases between them. Germline CDR1 SNHLY, CDR2 FYNNEI. The CDR3 is 10 residues long. The CDR3 loop reads CASRAYEQYF. As DNA, the CDR3 is TGTGCCAGCCGAGCCTACGAGCAGTACTTC.

V and J are TRBV7-2 and TRBJ1-5, with unresolved D. CDR1 is SGHTA and CDR2 is FQGNSA in the germline V gene. This CDR3 comprises 13 residues. V shed 3 bases and J shed 3 bases, with 6 bases lying between them. The CDR3 nucleotides read TGTGCCAGCAGCTTTGTAGACAATCAGCCCCAGCATTTT. It yields the protein CASSFVDNQPQHF.

The V call is TRBV5-1, the J call TRBJ2-2, with D perhaps TRBD1 (6 bases). The length of the CDR3 is 17 residues. Germline-derived CDR1 and CDR2 are SGHRS and YFSETQ. Trimming removed 4 bases from V and 4 bases from J, with 20 bases in between. This CDR3 is CASSLPPGGSSTGELFF. The CDR3 region has the DNA TGCGCCAGCAGCCTCCCCCCTGGGGGCTCCTCCACCGGGGAGCTGTTTTTT.

This chain's CDR3 is CASSTRRNTQYF. DNA of the CDR3: TGTGCCAGTAGTACCCGGCGGAACACCCAGTACTTC. The V call is TRBV19, the J call TRBJ2-5; D gene unclear. CDR3 length: 12 residues. The V gene lost 4 bases and the J gene lost 8 bases, with 11 bases spanning the gap. CDR1 is LNHDA and CDR2 is SQIVND in the germline V gene (reference sequence).

The chain uses TRBV6-5 and TRBJ2-2; tentatively, D is TRBD1 (6 bases). Germline CDR1 MNHEY, CDR2 SVGAGI. V lost 6 bases and J 1 base, leaving 12 bases between the germline ends. The CDR3 runs to 15 residues. The chain's CDR3 is CASRSGTRNTGELFF. The CDR3 bases are TGTGCCAGCAGATCCGGGACAAGGAACACCGGGGAGCTGTTTTTT.

This clone was seen once. The chain has TRBV6-5 and TRBJ2-7, with 10 bases that match TRBD1. J gave up 4 bases and V 6 bases, and 6 bases lay outside the gene matches. The germline V gene has CDR1 MNHEY and CDR2 SVGAGI. This CDR3 has 14 residues. CDR3 DNA: TGTGCCAGCAGACTCGGGACAGGGGAGTACGAGCAGTACTTC. Its protein is CASRLGTGEYEQYF.